A single sample gave rise to the 26 T cell receptor beta chains below, sequenced in a study of blood T cells in healthy people across ages. A second PCR, run for about 7 to 11 cycles, used a sample-barcoded 5' primer plus a J-beta primer mix. One entry per CDR3 protein, called by TCRdb with MiXCR from the 5' RACE reads. This sample has some 670,000 distinct CDR3 sequences; more than 45% occur once, and the top ten carry less than 15%. Sequences were obtained from blood. Source of these receptors: an elderly woman in good health.

This clonotype occurred a few times. The gene calls are TRBV6-1 and TRBJ1-5, with 9 bases lining up with TRBD1. The germline V gene has CDR1 MNHNS and CDR2 SASEGT. After removal of 8 bases from V and 5 bases from J, the junction contained 7 bases not matched to a gene. This CDR3 is built from 14 residues. This chain's CDR3 is CASRTGDRHQPQHF. As DNA, the CDR3 is TGTGCCAGCCGGACAGGGGACAGACATCAGCCCCAGCATTTT.

The rearrangement links TRBV20-1 to TRBJ2-3; D remains ambiguous. Germline V lookup: CDR1 DFQATT, CDR2 SNEGSKA (reference sequence). This CDR3 has 14 amino acids. Deletions cut 2 bases from V and 2 bases from J, with 11 bases between. CDR3 protein: CSARTNRNTDTQYF. The CDR3 region has the DNA TGCAGTGCTAGAACAAACAGAAACACAGATACGCAGTATTTT.

The J gene is TRBJ1-2, the V gene TRBV6-1, with 7 bases matching TRBD1. The junction had 7 bases not matched to a gene; V was cut back by 7 bases and J by 2 bases. In germline, CDR1 is MNHNS, CDR2 SASEGT. CDR3 length: 14 amino acids. The CDR3 DNA sequence: TGTGCCAGCATTCCGGTACAGGGGAACTATGGCTACACCTTC. Translating gives CASIPVQGNYGYTF.

The rearrangement uses TRBV24-1 and TRBJ2-1, with D unresolved. Trimming stripped 7 bases from V and 5 bases from J, with 8 bases between. Germline V gene data show CDR1 as KGHDR and CDR2 as SFDVKD. This CDR3 is 12 amino acids long. The CDR3 coding sequence is TGTGCCACCAGCCAAACTAACAATGAGCAGTTCTTC. Its protein product is CATSQTNNEQFF.

This chain joins TRBV19 and TRBJ2-2, with unresolved D. V lost 5 bases and J lost 5, with 12 bases in between. Germline CDR1 and CDR2: LNHDA and SQIVND (reference sequence). CDR3 length equals 14 residues. The CDR3 coding sequence is TGTGCCAGTAGTGTTGCAGGATTGACCGGGGAGCTGTTTTTT. Translating it yields CASSVAGLTGELFF.

This clonotype came up a few times. Compared with germline, one end of the junction differs, possibly owing to a read error. The chain carries TRBV6-2 or TRBV6-3 and TRBJ2-2; a weak D match, TRBD2 (5 bases). CDR3 length: 14 residues. Germline assignment: CDR1 MNHEY and CDR2 SVGEGT. CDR3 coding DNA: TGTGCCAGCAGTGACTCTATGGAGGCCGGGGAGCTGTTTTTT. It is translated as CASSDSMEAGELFF.

The V call is TRBV12-3 or TRBV12-4, the J call TRBJ2-2; possible D gene TRBD1, 6 bases. This CDR3 contains 15 residues. Trimming left V 7 bases short and J 4 bases short, with 16 bases between. The CDR3 sequence: CASTRGRQSTGELFF. The CDR3 bases are TGTGCCAGCACCAGGGGTCGGCAGTCCACCGGGGAGCTGTTTTTT.

With respect to this clonotype: A much larger clonotype is one base distant, so this may be a read error. CDR3 loop: CASSLKAPNYGYTF. The CDR3 region has the DNA TGTGCCAGCAGTTTAAAGGCGCCCAACTATGGCTACACCTTC. V and J are TRBV12-3 or TRBV12-4 and TRBJ1-2; D call uncertain. The CDR3 contains 14 residues. Deletions cut 2 bases from V and 2 bases from J, with 9 bases between.

The gene calls are TRBV6-5 and TRBJ2-3; TRBD2 might be the D (6 bases). CDR3 length: 16 residues. Trimming shortened V by 5 bases and J by 6 bases, and 21 bases separated the two germline ends. Germline-derived CDR1 and CDR2 are MNHEY and SVGAGI. DNA of the CDR3: TGTGCCAGCAGTCCGGATCTGGGGCTAGCGAAGGATACGCAGTATTTT. This encodes CASSPDLGLAKDTQYF.

The J gene is TRBJ2-3, the V gene TRBV6-5, with D maybe TRBD2 (6 bases). Germline values: CDR1 MNHEY, CDR2 SVGAGI. With 7 bases removed from V and 3 bases from J, the gap between germline ends came to 14 bases. The CDR3 is 14 amino acids. CDR3 nucleotides: TGTGCCAGCACACGGGACTTTTCAACAGATACGCAGTATTTT. This codes for CASTRDFSTDTQYF.

In its sample, this clonotype was seen a few times. The rearrangement uses TRBV25-1 and TRBJ2-3; D may be TRBD2 (6 bases). There are 16 residues in the CDR3. Trimming pared 8 bases from V and 0 bases from J, leaving 18 bases between. CDR1 is MGHDK and CDR2 is SYGVNS in the germline V gene. The CDR3 nucleotides are TGTGCCAGCGTTGCGGCGGGGTCCAGCAGCACAGATACGCAGTATTTT. Translated, it gives CASVAAGSSSTDTQYF. The whole variable domain, remainder taken from reference TRBV25-1 and TRBJ2-3, is EADIYQTPRYLVIGTGKKITLECSQTMGHDKMYWYQQDPGMELHLIHYSYGVNSTEKGDLSSESTVSRIRTEHFPLTLESARPSHTSQYLCASVAAGSSSTDTQYFGPGTRLTVL.

The rearrangement links TRBV5-6 to TRBJ2-3; D call uncertain. Trimming took 4 bases from V and 1 from J, leaving 16 bases between them. The CDR3 extends over 16 amino acids. Germline assignment: CDR1 SGHDT and CDR2 YYEEEE. The CDR3: CASSPEWDIGTDTQYF. The CDR3 region has the DNA TGTGCCAGCAGCCCCGAGTGGGATATCGGCACAGATACGCAGTATTTT.

The V and J genes are TRBV7-8 and TRBJ2-3; the match to TRBD2 covers 7 bases. This CDR3 region has 16 residues. V gave up 5 bases and J gave up 2 bases; unmatched junction bases: 10. Per germline, CDR1 SGHVS and CDR2 FQNEAQ. This chain's CDR3 is CASSREVSGYTDTQYF. CDR3 DNA: TGTGCCAGCAGCCGGGAGGTTAGCGGGTACACAGATACGCAGTATTTT. The full variable domain, in which reference TRBV7-8 and TRBJ2-3 provide the parts outside the CDR3, is GAGVSQSPRYKVAKRGQDVALRCDPISGHVSLFWYQQALGQGPEFLTYFQNEAQLDKSGLPSDRFFAERPEGSVSTLKIQRTQQEDSAVYLCASSREVSGYTDTQYFGPGTRLTVL.

This clonotype was recorded many times. The chain recombines TRBV2 with TRBJ2-5; 14 nucleotides agree with TRBD2. V dropped 6 bases and J dropped 8; count of bases not matched to a gene: 11. CDR3 length equals 16 residues. Germline values: CDR1 SNHLY, CDR2 FYNNEI. The CDR3 sequence: CASRTSGGDGVNTQYF. As DNA, the CDR3 is TGTGCCAGCAGGACTAGCGGGGGGGACGGTGTTAATACCCAGTACTTC. Using reference TRBV2 and TRBJ2-5 for the parts outside the CDR3, the full variable domain is EPEVTQTPSHQVTQMGQEVILRCVPISNHLYFYWYRQILGQKVEFLVSFYNNEISEKSEIFDDQFSVERPDGSNFTLKIRSTKLEDSAMYFCASRTSGGDGVNTQYFGPGTRLLVL.

Comment on this clonotype: A much more abundant neighbour one base away suggests this may be a read error. The rearrangement uses TRBV12-3 or TRBV12-4 and TRBJ2-5; D is undetermined. This CDR3 is 14 amino acids long. Deletions cut 2 bases from V and 2 bases from J, with 9 bases between. The CDR3 reads CASSLRRPQETQYF. In DNA form, the CDR3 reads TGTGCCAGCAGTTTAAGGCGGCCACAAGAGACCCAGTACTTC.

The sample holds many counts of this clonotype. The chain uses TRBV18 and TRBJ2-5, with 10 bases identical to TRBD2. The CDR3 is 15 residues long. Germline CDR1 and CDR2: KGHSH and LQKENI. The V and J ends lost 6 bases and 5 bases, in that order; junction bases with no gene match: 9. In DNA, the CDR3 is TGTGCCAGCTCTACCCTAGCGGGAGTCAAGGAGACCCAGTACTTC. Residues: CASSTLAGVKETQYF.

This clonotype was detected only a few times. The chain employs TRBV7-9 and TRBJ2-2; D remains ambiguous. V lost 5 bases and J 7 bases, leaving 8 bases between the germline ends. The CDR3 totals 12 residues. CDR1 is SEHNR, CDR2 FQNEAQ, per germline (reference sequence). This CDR3 reads CASSQPIGELFF. The CDR3, as DNA: TGTGCCAGCAGCCAACCGATCGGGGAGCTGTTTTTT.

This clonotype appeared once. The CDR3 sequence is CSASSLLSTYEQYF. In nucleotides, the CDR3 is TGCAGTGCTTCTTCCTTGCTATCAACCTACGAGCAGTACTTC. The gene calls are TRBV20-1 and TRBJ2-7; no clear D gene. CDR3 length: 14 residues. V shed 5 bases and J shed 2 bases, with 16 bases lying between them. The germline CDR1 and CDR2 sequences are DFQATT and SNEGSKA (reference sequence).

This clonotype has at least ten counts. The gene calls are TRBV6-6 and TRBJ2-1; 11 nucleotides align to TRBD2. The CDR3 has 15 residues. Unmatched junction bases numbered 4, after V lost 5 bases and J lost 4 bases. CDR1 and CDR2 from the germline V gene are MNHNY and SVGAGI (reference sequence). The CDR3 protein is CASSQGLAVYNEQFF. CDR3 coding DNA: TGTGCCAGCAGTCAGGGACTAGCGGTATACAATGAGCAGTTCTTC.

The chain has TRBV7-2 and TRBJ2-7, with 7 bases aligning to TRBD2. The germline V gene encodes CDR1 SGHTA and CDR2 FQGNSA. Unmatched junction bases numbered 3, after V lost 7 bases and J lost 0 bases. The CDR3 is 13 residues long. In DNA, the CDR3 is TGTGCCAGCAAGCGGGGAGACTCCTACGAGCAGTACTTC. Protein sequence: CASKRGDSYEQYF.

As to this clonotype: A much larger clonotype is one base distant, so this may be a read error. The CDR3 nucleotides are TGCGGTGCTTCTATTCAGGGGGATTCGGGCTACACCTTC. Its protein is CGASIQGDSGYTF. The V call is TRBV20-1, the J call TRBJ1-2; TRBD1 aligns across 7 bases. Per germline, CDR1 DFQATT and CDR2 SNEGSKA (reference sequence). The CDR3 loop spans 13 amino acids.

This chain uses TRBV15 with TRBJ1-4, with 9 nucleotides matching TRBD1. J gave up 5 bases and V 2 bases, and 3 bases lay outside the gene matches. This CDR3 is built from 15 residues. Germline loops: CDR1 LNHNV, CDR2 YYDKDF (reference sequence). CDR3 in DNA: TGTGCCACCAGCAGATCCGGGACAGGGAATGAAAAACTGTTTTTT. Translating gives CATSRSGTGNEKLFF.

The chain joins TRBV3-1 to TRBJ1-5; possibly TRBD1 for D (5 bases). The CDR3 totals 16 residues. Trimming stripped 4 bases from V and 3 bases from J, with 16 bases between. Germline CDR1 reads LGHDT; CDR2 reads YNNKEL (reference sequence). Here the CDR3 reads CASSPSGGVYNQPQHF. The CDR3 coding sequence is TGTGCCAGCAGCCCCTCGGGGGGGGTGTACAATCAGCCCCAGCATTTT.

This clonotype was seen repeatedly, ten times or more. The chain links TRBV12-3 or TRBV12-4 to TRBJ2-7, with D unclear. The CDR3 has 13 residues. V was cut by 3 bases and J by 5 bases, with 11 bases left in between. The CDR3 reads CASSFLVSHEQYF. The CDR3 DNA is TGTGCCAGCAGTTTCTTAGTCAGCCACGAGCAGTACTTC.

This clonotype was counted many times. This chain links TRBV20-1 with TRBJ2-1; 7 nucleotides line up with TRBD2. This CDR3 has 15 residues. The germline V gene encodes CDR1 DFQATT and CDR2 SNEGSKA (reference sequence). Trimming removed 2 bases from V and 0 bases from J; junction bases left unmatched: 4. For the CDR3, the DNA is TGCAGTGCTAGAAAAACTAGCGACTCCTACAATGAGCAGTTCTTC. It encodes CSARKTSDSYNEQFF.

This clonotype was seen repeatedly, ten times or more. The chain couples TRBV24-1 to TRBJ2-3; the D gene could be TRBD1 or TRBD2 (5 bases each). Trimming removed 4 bases from V and 10 bases from J, with 11 bases in between. Germline V gene data show CDR1 as KGHDR and CDR2 as SFDVKD. There are 12 residues in the CDR3. CDR3 nucleotide sequence: TGTGCCACCAGTGAAACCGGGACCTCGCAGTATTTT. As protein: CATSETGTSQYF.